This T cell receptor beta chain originates from a study of cytomegalovirus exposure and HLA in healthy donors. In the study overall: The Caucasian-associated ancestry cluster held roughly 81% of 350 to 450 genotyped donors. Study-wide results and limits: The authors later found TCR association rates varying by HLA locus, with DRB1 most and HLA-C fewest. Only CMV serostatus was available as immune exposure information.

Comment on this clone: Its target is unknown.

Per the germline V gene, CDR1 is SGHKS and CDR2 is YYEKEE (reference sequence). Trimming took 2 bases from V and 4 from J, leaving 15 bases between them. The CDR3 runs to 15 residues. 13 Jbeta primers and 60 Vbeta primers were used for the PCR. Sequencing used immunoSEQ multiplex PCR; TCRdb keeps in-frame clones, though not all of them. The sample data list 130,000 to 150,000 clones. Sequenced sample: PBMCs. The gene calls are TRBV5-5 and TRBJ1-1; D possibly corresponds to TRBD1 (6 bases). The receptor was isolated from a male donor in good health and CMV-seronegative. As DNA, the CDR3 is TGTGCCAGCAGCTTCCTCGTGACAGGACGCACTGAAGCTTTCTTT. This translates into CASSFLVTGRTEAFF.